These T cell receptor beta chains were read from a single sample in a study of cytomegalovirus exposure and HLA in healthy donors. Libraries were prepared by immunoSEQ multiplex PCR; TCRdb keeps only in-frame clonotypes and omits some of them. The sample lists roughly 250,000 clones, approximately 84% seen once, with 1% to 1.5% in the top ten. Sequences were obtained from PBMCs. The receptors here all came from a woman aged 30 to 39 in good health and CMV-seropositive. Each CDR3 is given with its conserved first and last residue. D genes are given only for firm matches. Clone size is shown for a subset of rows, as once, few, many or a class of expanded clone.

NA | 12 | TRBJ2-1 | NA | TRBV5-4 | CASGRGHDEQFF
TRBD2 | 14 | TRBJ2-1 | NA | TRBV11-3 | CASKGGSRTNEQFF
NA | 15 | TRBJ1-1 | once | TRBV25-1 | CASSYIQGTDTEAFF
TRBD1 | 14 | TRBJ1-2 | NA | TRBV5-1 | CASSIDRGVYGYTF
NA | 13 | TRBJ1-2 | NA | TRBV19 | CASMGGRNYGYTF
TRBD2 | 17 | TRBJ2-1 | NA | TRBV7-6 | CASSLRASGRVAGEQFF
NA | 16 | TRBJ2-1 | NA | TRBV9 | CASSVQRRIVGNEQFF
NA | 15 | TRBJ2-7 | NA | TRBV9 | CASSVEARGWGEQYF
TRBD2 | 14 | TRBJ2-7 | NA | TRBV7-3 | CASSPSGNRNEQYF
NA | 12 | TRBJ2-2 | NA | TRBV28 | CASSFSVGELFF
NA | 14 | TRBJ2-2 | once | TRBV5-1 | CASSSPGSAGELFF
TRBD2 | 18 | TRBJ2-1 | NA | TRBV11-3 | CASSLDMVWASGYNEQFF
NA | 16 | TRBJ2-5 | NA | TRBV6-5 | CASSYGADLAQETQYF
TRBD2 | 15 | TRBJ2-5 | NA | TRBV5-4 | CASSLGLAGGETQYF
NA | 13 | TRBJ2-1 | NA | TRBV27 | CASSPPSPDEQFF
NA | 13 | TRBJ2-2 | NA | TRBV2 | CASSRALTGELFF
NA | 14 | TRBJ2-5 | NA | TRBV15 | CATSSRGKQETQYF